One and the same sample provided the 9 T cell receptor beta chains below, sequenced in a study of cytomegalovirus exposure and HLA in healthy donors. PCR was performed using 60 Vbeta and 13 Jbeta primers. Sequenced by immunoSEQ multiplex PCR; TCRdb stores in-frame clones only, minus some. The sample has some 92,000 clones; around 75% are singletons. The sample consisted of PBMCs. The receptors come from a young man in good health and CMV-seropositive.

V usage is TRBV5-8 and J usage is TRBJ2-1; perhaps TRBD2 as D (6 bases). Germline assignment: CDR1 SGHTS and CDR2 YDEGEE. V lost 10 bases and J 1 base, leaving 12 bases between the germline ends. The CDR3 consists of 13 residues. CDR3 DNA: TGTGCCGCCAAAAGCGGGTCCTACAATGAGCAGTTCTTC. Protein product: CAAKSGSYNEQFF.

This clone was seen once. The chain has TRBV5-8 and TRBJ1-4; D gene unclear. In germline, CDR1 is SGHTS, CDR2 YDEGEE. The CDR3 has 16 residues. V lost 1 base, J lost 0 bases, and 10 bases lay in between. The CDR3 DNA reads TGTGCCAGCAGCTTGAGAGGCCGCTCAACTAATGAAAAACTGTTTTTT. Its protein product is CASSLRGRSTNEKLFF.

This clone was seen more than once but under ten times. V usage is TRBV19 and J usage is TRBJ1-1; 12 bases agree with TRBD1. CDR1 and CDR2 from the germline V gene are LNHDA and SQIVND (reference sequence). This CDR3 region has 14 residues. The V segment lost 5 bases and the J segment 8 bases; nucleotides outside the gene matches: 6. The CDR3 coding sequence is TGTGCCAGTAGTCTCCTGGGACAGGGGGCCGAAGCTTTCTTT. This sequence encodes CASSLLGQGAEAFF.

This clone was seen a single time. The rearrangement links TRBV7-9 to TRBJ2-7, with 9 bases identical to TRBD1. CDR1 and CDR2 from the germline V gene are SEHNR and FQNEAQ (reference sequence). The CDR3 is 15 residues long. The V gene end was trimmed by 5 bases and the J gene end by 3 bases; junction bases not matched to a gene: 8. CDR3 nucleotides: TGTGCCAGCAGCCCCCACAGGGGGCTGGTCTACGAGCAGTACTTC. As protein: CASSPHRGLVYEQYF.

The chain is built from TRBV9 and TRBJ2-2; D is unclear. The CDR3 contains 14 residues. Trimming removed 4 bases from V and 5 bases from J, with 12 bases in between. Germline V lookup: CDR1 SGDLS, CDR2 YYNGEE. CDR3 sequence: CASSSRGETGELFF. CDR3 DNA sequence: TGTGCCAGCAGCTCAAGAGGTGAAACCGGGGAGCTGTTTTTT.

V usage is TRBV5-5 and J usage is TRBJ1-6, with D maybe TRBD1 (5 bases). V was cut by 0 bases and J by 9 bases, with 16 bases left in between. The CDR3 has 16 residues. The germline V gene has CDR1 SGHKS and CDR2 YYEKEE (reference sequence). The CDR3 is CASSLDPRDRVSPLHF. CDR3 bases: TGTGCCAGCAGCTTGGACCCCCGCGACAGAGTTTCACCCCTCCACTTT.

This sequence joins TRBV5-1 and TRBJ2-6; tentatively, D is TRBD1 (5 bases). The V and J ends lost 0 bases and 3 bases respectively, with 13 bases between them. Germline V gene data show CDR1 as SGHRS and CDR2 as YFSETQ. There are 17 residues in the CDR3. As DNA, the CDR3 is TGCGCCAGCAGCTTGGCCCATGGGGCAGTTGGGGCCAACGTCCTGACTTTC. Translating gives CASSLAHGAVGANVLTF.

This clone occurred a few times. The rearrangement uses TRBV11-2 and TRBJ1-3; 10 bases are shared with TRBD1. The CDR3 loop spans 15 amino acids. V trimming: 5 bases; J trimming: 4 bases; junction bases outside the gene matches: 5. Per germline, CDR1 SGHAT and CDR2 FQNNGV. CDR3 sequence: CASSRDRGLGNTIYF. CDR3 coding DNA: TGTGCCAGCAGCCGCGACAGGGGGCTGGGAAACACCATATATTTT.

A few counts support this clone. The chain has TRBV6-4 and TRBJ2-3; 12 nucleotides line up with TRBD2. Germline V CDR1 and CDR2: MRHNA, SNTAGT. This CDR3 contains 15 residues. V was clipped by 4 bases and J by 1 base; unmatched bases: 0. Written as DNA, the CDR3 is TGTGCCAGCAGTGGACTAGCGGGGGGCACAGATACGCAGTATTTT. Its translation is CASSGLAGGTDTQYF.